The 20 T cell receptor beta chains reported below all come from one sample, sequenced in a study of T-cell reconstitution after alpha-beta-depleted transplantation in children. Unique molecular identifiers were used in preparing the TCRbeta library. Using its own MiXCR run on the PCR reads, TCRdb lists one record per CDR3 protein. This table has about 90,000 distinct CDR3 sequences, 15% to 18% appearing once. Sequencing was performed on PBMCs, mostly from graft donor cells, taken 180 days after TCRalphabeta/CD19-depleted stem cell transplant. These receptors all come from a male patient aged 2-9 years who had a stem cell transplant for acute lymphoblastic leukemia, so the T cells may come from the graft donor.

This clonotype was seen only a few times. The V and J genes are TRBV7-2 and TRBJ1-4; D is uncertain. The CDR3 is 14 residues long. Trimming removed 0 bases at V and 7 bases at J, with 9 bases between. The germline CDR1 and CDR2 sequences are SGHTA and FQGNSA. The CDR3 loop is CASSLAGGSEKLFF. CDR3 DNA: TGTGCCAGCAGCTTAGCGGGCGGAAGTGAAAAACTGTTTTTT. The full variable domain, in which reference TRBV7-2 and TRBJ1-4 provide the parts outside the CDR3, is GAGVSQSPSNKVTEKGKDVELRCDPISGHTALYWYRQSLGQGLEFLIYFQGNSAPDKSGLPSDRFSAERTGGSVSTLTIQRTQQEDSAVYLCASSLAGGSEKLFFGSGTQLSVL.

V is TRBV15 and J is TRBJ2-3; D is undetermined. Germline CDR1 and CDR2: LNHNV and YYDKDF (reference sequence). Trimming removed 1 base from V and 1 base from J, with 3 bases in between. The CDR3 is 13 residues long. The CDR3 protein is CATSRVRTDTQYF. The DNA for the CDR3 is TGTGCCACCAGCAGAGTCCGCACAGATACGCAGTATTTT.

This clonotype was detected a few times. The chain recombines TRBV12-3 or TRBV12-4 with TRBJ1-5; D uncertain. The CDR3 totals 14 residues. The V end lost 1 base, the J end lost 5 bases, and 9 bases lay between the germline ends. This CDR3 reads CASSLDQLYQPQHF. CDR3 sequence (DNA): TGTGCCAGCAGTTTAGATCAGCTTTATCAGCCCCAGCATTTT.

The J gene is TRBJ1-4, the V gene TRBV2, with 10 bases matching TRBD1. This CDR3 is built from 15 residues. After removal of 7 bases from V and 5 bases from J, the junction contained 7 bases not matched to a gene. Germline V gene lookup returns CDR1 SNHLY and CDR2 FYNNEI. CDR3 in DNA: TGTGCCAGCAACAGGGACAGGGGAGGGAATGAAAAACTGTTTTTT. It specifies CASNRDRGGNEKLFF.

The chain couples TRBV18 to TRBJ1-1, with a possible D match to TRBD1 (6 bases). Germline values: CDR1 KGHSH, CDR2 LQKENI. Trimming took off 0 bases at V and 3 bases at J, with 20 bases between the two ends. This CDR3 has 18 amino acids. The CDR3 coding sequence is TGTGCCAGCTCACCACCGTTACAGGGTGGAACCGTGGACACTGAAGCTTTCTTT. Its translation is CASSPPLQGGTVDTEAFF.

This rearrangement joins TRBV11-2 to TRBJ1-1; the D gene is possibly TRBD1 (5 bases). Trimming left V 3 bases short and J 7 bases short, with 9 bases between. Germline values: CDR1 SGHAT, CDR2 FQNNGV. The CDR3 is 12 residues long. CDR3 region: CASSFRGREAFF. The CDR3 DNA follows: TGTGCCAGCAGCTTTAGGGGACGTGAAGCTTTCTTT.

The rearrangement joins TRBV20-1 to TRBJ2-1; TRBD1 matches at 8 bases. V trimming: 2 bases; J trimming: 0 bases; junction bases outside the gene matches: 15. There are 19 residues in the CDR3. Looked up from germline, CDR1 is DFQATT and CDR2 is SNEGSKA (reference sequence). CDR3 in amino acids: CSARPGPGQVNGSYNEQFF. The CDR3 DNA reads TGCAGTGCTAGACCTGGACCGGGACAGGTGAATGGCTCCTACAATGAGCAGTTCTTC.

In this sample, this clonotype turned up a few times. J is TRBJ1-5 and V is TRBV11-1; 12 bases map to TRBD1. CDR1 and CDR2 (germline): SGHAT, FQDESV (reference sequence). V shed 5 bases, J shed 6 bases, and the junction held 5 bases outside the gene matches. The CDR3 runs 15 residues. The CDR3 sequence: CASSPGQGAGQPQHF. The DNA for the CDR3 is TGTGCCAGCAGCCCGGGACAGGGGGCGGGTCAGCCCCAGCATTTT.

The chain couples TRBV4-3 to TRBJ1-3; the match to TRBD1 covers 7 bases. The V gene end was trimmed by 0 bases and the J gene end by 3 bases; junction bases not matched to a gene: 8. Germline lookup yields CDR1 LGHNA and CDR2 YSLEER. CDR3 size: 17 residues. CDR3 in DNA: TGCGCCAGCAGCCAAGAACCTCAGGGGGATAGTGGAAACACCATATATTTT. Translation: CASSQEPQGDSGNTIYF.

There are many counts of this clonotype. This chain joins TRBV5-1 and TRBJ2-2; 8 bases are shared with TRBD2. J was trimmed by 1 base and V by 3 bases; bases with no gene match: 2. Germline V CDR1 and CDR2: SGHRS, YFSETQ. CDR3 length: 15 residues. The chain's CDR3 is CASSYSGENTGELFF. CDR3 nucleotides: TGCGCCAGCAGCTATAGCGGGGAGAACACCGGGGAGCTGTTTTTT.

This clonotype has a handful of counts. CDR3: CASSLVSSAYSYNEQFF. The CDR3 nucleotides read TGCGCCAGCAGCTTGGTTTCTAGCGCCTACTCCTACAATGAGCAGTTCTTC. The rearrangement joins TRBV5-1 to TRBJ2-1, with D perhaps TRBD2 (6 bases). Germline loops: CDR1 SGHRS, CDR2 YFSETQ. With 0 bases removed from V and 0 bases from J, the gap between germline ends came to 13 bases. The CDR3 runs to 17 residues.

The table lists this clonotype with many counts. V and J are TRBV15 and TRBJ2-1; 9 nucleotides line up with TRBD2. Looked up from germline, CDR1 is LNHNV and CDR2 is YYDKDF (reference sequence). The CDR3 runs 16 residues. The V gene end was trimmed by 6 bases and the J gene end by 9 bases; junction bases not matched to a gene: 15. The CDR3 DNA is TGTGCCACCAGAAAGGAATCCCTAGCGGGGCGAAGTGAGCAGTTCTTC. Its translation is CATRKESLAGRSEQFF.

There are many counts of this clonotype. The chain carries TRBV20-1 and TRBJ2-5; D unresolved. CDR3 length: 15 amino acids. Germline lookup yields CDR1 DFQATT and CDR2 SNEGSKA (reference sequence). Trimming removed 2 bases at V and 0 bases at J, with 13 bases between. CDR3 in amino acids: CSARLPGPHQETQYF. Here the CDR3 DNA reads TGCAGTGCTAGACTGCCGGGCCCACACCAAGAGACCCAGTACTTC.

In its sample, this clonotype was seen many times. The genes are TRBV7-2 and TRBJ2-1; D uncertain. The germline CDR1 and CDR2 sequences are SGHTA and FQGNSA. This CDR3 spans 17 amino acids. Trimming cost V 5 bases and J 0 bases, with 17 bases left between them. In DNA, the CDR3 is TGTGCCAGCAGCCCTCTACTAAGGTCTAGCTCCTACAATGAGCAGTTCTTC. It is translated as CASSPLLRSSSYNEQFF.

This clonotype was counted between two and nine times. The V call is TRBV6-5, the J call TRBJ2-3, with 10 bases fitting TRBD2. After removal of 4 bases from V and 0 bases from J, the junction contained 1 base not matched to a gene. Looked up from germline, CDR1 is MNHEY and CDR2 is SVGAGI. The CDR3 has 15 residues. CDR3 loop: CASSSTSGSTDTQYF. The CDR3 coding sequence is TGTGCCAGCAGTTCGACTAGCGGGAGCACAGATACGCAGTATTTT.

With regard to this clonotype: This could be a read error, since a much larger clone is one nucleotide away. V gene TRBV9 combines with J gene TRBJ1-2; no firm D call. Germline V CDR1 and CDR2: SGDLS, YYNGEE. There are 14 residues in the CDR3. The DNA of the CDR3 is TGTGCCAGCAGCGTAGAGCCCGGGGAGGAAGGCTACCCCTTC. Translating it yields CASSVEPGEEGYPF.

This clonotype was observed a few times. V gene TRBV20-1 combines with J gene TRBJ2-3; 8 bases match TRBD2. Germline V lookup: CDR1 DFQATT, CDR2 SNEGSKA (reference sequence). Germline trimming cut 5 bases from V and 8 bases from J; bases unmatched to any gene: 6. The CDR3 covers 12 residues. The CDR3 reads CSAATSGGTQYF. DNA of the CDR3: TGCAGTGCTGCGACCAGCGGGGGTACGCAGTATTTT.

Many counts were recorded for this clonotype. In nucleotides, the CDR3 is TGTGCCAGCAGCCTGGGGCCTCCCCCGTCTGGGGCCAACGTCCTGACTTTC. Translated: CASSLGPPPSGANVLTF. The chain couples TRBV7-2 to TRBJ2-6; D might be TRBD1 (5 bases). In germline, CDR1 is SGHTA, CDR2 FQGNSA. Trimming took 5 bases from V and 1 from J, leaving 15 bases between them. The CDR3 extends over 17 amino acids.

The chain employs TRBV3-1 and TRBJ2-3; 7 nucleotides agree with TRBD2. CDR1 and CDR2 (germline): LGHDT, YNNKEL (reference sequence). CDR3 length: 16 amino acids. Germline trimming cut 4 bases from V and 2 bases from J; bases unmatched to any gene: 9. CDR3 region: CASSRNPGTNTDTQYF. CDR3 DNA: TGTGCCAGCAGCCGAAATCCGGGGACTAACACAGATACGCAGTATTTT.

This clonotype showed up just once. The V gene is TRBV18, the J gene TRBJ2-7; D is possibly TRBD1 (6 bases). Looked up from germline, CDR1 is KGHSH and CDR2 is LQKENI. V was pared by 5 bases and J by 7 bases, with 12 bases between. This CDR3 spans 12 amino acids. The CDR3 spells CASSDLGQEQYF. Here the CDR3 DNA reads TGTGCCAGCTCAGACTTGGGACAAGAGCAGTACTTC. The full variable domain, rest sourced from reference TRBV18 and TRBJ2-7, is NAGVMQNPRHLVRRRGQEARLRCSPMKGHSHVYWYRQLPEEGLKFMVYLQKENIIDESGMPKERFSAEFPKEGPSILRIQQVVRGDSAAYFCASSDLGQEQYFGPGTRLTVT.